This T cell receptor beta chain was recorded in a study of blood T cell repertoires in COVID-19. Authors' processing steps: Amplified reference gene primers provided the basis for estimating nucleated cell counts. Clones were read by immunoSEQ multiplex PCR, and TCRdb kept only the in-frame ones, dropping some. That table is the source of V, J and clone size, and D and trimming were worked out from the DNA. The repertoire holds a few hundred thousand clones, with 70% to 90% as singletons. CDR1 is LNHDA and CDR2 is SQIVND in the germline V gene (reference sequence). Between the trimmed V and J ends, which lost 6 bases and 2 bases, there was a span of 29 bases. The length of the CDR3 is 19 residues.

The receptor comes from a woman aged 50 to 65 who had recovered from COVID-19. This sequence joins TRBV19 and TRBJ2-7; D is possibly TRBD1 (6 bases). The sample taken for sequencing was peripheral blood. CDR3 coding DNA: TGTGCCAGTAGCGGGGACGAGACAGGATTCAACTCCCCCCCCTACGAGCAGTACTTC. Its protein is CASSGDETGFNSPPYEQYF. Full variable domain (rest looked up from reference TRBV19 and TRBJ2-7): DGGITQSPKYLFRKEGQNVTLSCEQNLNHDAMYWYRQDPGQGLRLIYYSQIVNDFQKGDIAEGYSVSREKKESFPLTVTSAQKNPTAFYLCASSGDETGFNSPPYEQYFGPGTRLTVT.